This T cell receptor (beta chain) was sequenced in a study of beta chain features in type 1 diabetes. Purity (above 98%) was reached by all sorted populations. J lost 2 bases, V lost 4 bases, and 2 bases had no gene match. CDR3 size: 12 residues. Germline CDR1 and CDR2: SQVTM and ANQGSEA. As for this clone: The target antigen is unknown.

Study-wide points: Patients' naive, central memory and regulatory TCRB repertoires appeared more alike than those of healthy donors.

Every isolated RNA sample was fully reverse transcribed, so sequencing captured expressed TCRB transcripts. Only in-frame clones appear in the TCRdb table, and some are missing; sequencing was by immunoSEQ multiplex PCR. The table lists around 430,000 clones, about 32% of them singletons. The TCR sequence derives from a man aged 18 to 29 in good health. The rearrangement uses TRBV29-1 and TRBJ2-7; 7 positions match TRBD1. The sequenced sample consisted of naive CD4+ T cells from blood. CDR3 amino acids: CSVGDSAYEQYF. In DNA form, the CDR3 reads TGCAGCGTTGGGGACAGTGCCTACGAGCAGTACTTC.